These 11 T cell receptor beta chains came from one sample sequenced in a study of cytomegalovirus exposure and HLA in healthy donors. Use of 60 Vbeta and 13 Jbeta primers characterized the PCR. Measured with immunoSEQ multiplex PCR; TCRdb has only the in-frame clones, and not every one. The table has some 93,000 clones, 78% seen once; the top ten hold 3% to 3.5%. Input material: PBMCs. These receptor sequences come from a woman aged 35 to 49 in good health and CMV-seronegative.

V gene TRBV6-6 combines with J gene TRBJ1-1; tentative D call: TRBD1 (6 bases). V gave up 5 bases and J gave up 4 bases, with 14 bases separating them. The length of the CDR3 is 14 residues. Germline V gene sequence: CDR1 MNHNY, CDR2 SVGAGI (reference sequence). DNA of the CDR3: TGTGCCAGCAGTCTCGACACAGGGTTCACTGAAGCTTTCTTT. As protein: CASSLDTGFTEAFF.

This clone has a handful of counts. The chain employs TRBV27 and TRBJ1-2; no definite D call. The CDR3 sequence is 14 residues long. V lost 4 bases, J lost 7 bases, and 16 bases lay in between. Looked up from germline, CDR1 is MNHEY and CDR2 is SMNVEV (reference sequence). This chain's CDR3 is CASSSHSHFGGYTF. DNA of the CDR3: TGTGCCAGCAGTTCCCACTCCCACTTTGGTGGCTACACCTTC.

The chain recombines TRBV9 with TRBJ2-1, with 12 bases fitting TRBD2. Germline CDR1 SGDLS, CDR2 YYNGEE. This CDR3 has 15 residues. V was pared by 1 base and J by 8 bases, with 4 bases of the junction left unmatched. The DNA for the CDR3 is TGTGCCAGCAGCGTACTAGCGGGAGGGCCATATGAGCAGTTCTTC. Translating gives CASSVLAGGPYEQFF. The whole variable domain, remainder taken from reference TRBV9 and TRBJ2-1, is DSGVTQTPKHLITATGQRVTLRCSPRSGDLSVYWYQQSLDQGLQFLIQYYNGEERAKGNILERFSAQQFPDLHSELNLSSLELGDSALYFCASSVLAGGPYEQFFGPGTRLTVL.

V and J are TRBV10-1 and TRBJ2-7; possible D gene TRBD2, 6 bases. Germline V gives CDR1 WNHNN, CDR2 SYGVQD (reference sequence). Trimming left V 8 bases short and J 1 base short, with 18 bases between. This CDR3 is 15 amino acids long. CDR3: CASRGGEAFSYEQYF. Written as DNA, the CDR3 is TGCGCCAGCCGGGGAGGAGAAGCGTTTTCCTACGAGCAGTACTTC.

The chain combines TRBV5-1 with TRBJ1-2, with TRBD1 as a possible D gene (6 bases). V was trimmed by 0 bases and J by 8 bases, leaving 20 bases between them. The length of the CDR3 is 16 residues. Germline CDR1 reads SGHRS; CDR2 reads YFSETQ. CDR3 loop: CASSLDRAGASSGYTF. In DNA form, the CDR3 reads TGCGCCAGCAGCTTGGATCGGGCAGGGGCCTCTAGCGGCTACACCTTC.

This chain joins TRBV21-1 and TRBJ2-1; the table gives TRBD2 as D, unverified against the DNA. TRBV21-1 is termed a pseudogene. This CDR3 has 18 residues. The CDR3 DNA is TGTGCCAGCAGCAAAGAGGGGGGACTAGCTAGTCTCCACAATGAGCAGTTCTTC. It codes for CASSKEGGLASLHNEQFF.

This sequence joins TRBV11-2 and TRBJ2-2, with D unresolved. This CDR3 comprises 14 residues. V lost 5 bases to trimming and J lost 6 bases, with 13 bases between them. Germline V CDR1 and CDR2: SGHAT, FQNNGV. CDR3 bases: TGTGCCAGCAGCCCCTTTGGCCTCGCCGGGGAGCTGTTTTTT. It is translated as CASSPFGLAGELFF.

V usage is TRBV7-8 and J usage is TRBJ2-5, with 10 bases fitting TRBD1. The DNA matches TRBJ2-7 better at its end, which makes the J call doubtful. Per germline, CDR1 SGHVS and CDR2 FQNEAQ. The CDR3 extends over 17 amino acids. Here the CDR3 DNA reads TGTGCCAGCAGCTTTTATCCGGGGACAGGGGTCTCCTACGAGCAGTACTTC. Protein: CASSFYPGTGVSYEQYF.

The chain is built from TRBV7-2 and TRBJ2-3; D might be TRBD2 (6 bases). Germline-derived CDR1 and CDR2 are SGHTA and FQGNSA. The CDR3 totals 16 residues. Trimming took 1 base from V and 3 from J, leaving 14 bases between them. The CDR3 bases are TGTGCCAGCAGCTTAGGGAGGGGTCTTGGGACAGATACGCAGTATTTT. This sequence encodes CASSLGRGLGTDTQYF.

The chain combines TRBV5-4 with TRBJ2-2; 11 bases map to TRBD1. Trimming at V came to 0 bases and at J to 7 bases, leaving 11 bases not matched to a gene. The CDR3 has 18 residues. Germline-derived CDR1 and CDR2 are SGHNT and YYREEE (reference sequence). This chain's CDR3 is CASSLVLPGQGGHGELFF. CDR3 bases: TGTGCCAGCAGCTTGGTTCTCCCGGGACAGGGGGGGCACGGGGAGCTGTTTTTT.

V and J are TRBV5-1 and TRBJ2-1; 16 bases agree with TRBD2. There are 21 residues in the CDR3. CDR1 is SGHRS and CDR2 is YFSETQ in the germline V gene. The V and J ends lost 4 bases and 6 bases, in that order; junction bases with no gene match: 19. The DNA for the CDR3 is TGCGCCAGCAGCCTAAAATCCGGGACTAGCGGGAGGGTAGGACCGAGCAATGAGCAGTTCTTC. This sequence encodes CASSLKSGTSGRVGPSNEQFF.